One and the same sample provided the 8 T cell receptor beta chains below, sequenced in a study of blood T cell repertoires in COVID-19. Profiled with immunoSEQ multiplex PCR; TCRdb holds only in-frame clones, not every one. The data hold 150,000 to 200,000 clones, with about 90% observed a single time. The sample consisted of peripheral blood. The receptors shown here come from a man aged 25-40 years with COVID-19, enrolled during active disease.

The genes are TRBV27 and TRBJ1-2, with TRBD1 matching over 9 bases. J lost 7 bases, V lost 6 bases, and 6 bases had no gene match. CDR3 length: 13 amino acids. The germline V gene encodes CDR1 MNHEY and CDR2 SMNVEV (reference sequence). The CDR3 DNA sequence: TGTGCCAGCAGCAAACAGGGGGCGATTGGCTACACCTTC. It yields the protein CASSKQGAIGYTF.

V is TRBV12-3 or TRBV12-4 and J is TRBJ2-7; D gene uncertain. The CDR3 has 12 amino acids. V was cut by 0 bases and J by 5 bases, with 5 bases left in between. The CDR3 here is CASSLASNEQYF. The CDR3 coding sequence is TGTGCCAGCAGTTTAGCGAGCAACGAGCAGTACTTC.

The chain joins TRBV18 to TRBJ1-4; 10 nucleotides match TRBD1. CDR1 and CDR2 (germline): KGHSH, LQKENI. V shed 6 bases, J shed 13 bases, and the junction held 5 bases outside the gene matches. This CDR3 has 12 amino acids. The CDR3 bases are TGTGCCAGCTCTCGGGACAGGGGAGTACTGTTTTTT. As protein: CASSRDRGVLFF.

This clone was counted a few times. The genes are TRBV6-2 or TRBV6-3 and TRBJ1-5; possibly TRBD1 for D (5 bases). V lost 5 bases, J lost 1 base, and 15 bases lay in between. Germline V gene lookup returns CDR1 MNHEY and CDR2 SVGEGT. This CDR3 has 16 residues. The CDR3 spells CASSLQGKGSNQPQHF. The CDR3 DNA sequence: TGTGCCAGCAGTCTTCAGGGAAAGGGCAGCAATCAGCCCCAGCATTTT.

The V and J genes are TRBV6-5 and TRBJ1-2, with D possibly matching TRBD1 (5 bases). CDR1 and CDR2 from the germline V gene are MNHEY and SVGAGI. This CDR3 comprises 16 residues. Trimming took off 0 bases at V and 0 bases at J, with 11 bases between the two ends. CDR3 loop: CASSYSAGLPNYGYTF. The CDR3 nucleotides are TGTGCCAGCAGTTACTCGGCAGGGCTCCCTAACTATGGCTACACCTTC.

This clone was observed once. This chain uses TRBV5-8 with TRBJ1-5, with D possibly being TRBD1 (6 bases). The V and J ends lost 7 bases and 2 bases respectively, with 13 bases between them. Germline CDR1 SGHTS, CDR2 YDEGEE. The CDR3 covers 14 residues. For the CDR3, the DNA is TGTGCCAGCCCCTTGGGGGGCGGCAATCAGCCCCAGCATTTT. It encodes CASPLGGGNQPQHF.

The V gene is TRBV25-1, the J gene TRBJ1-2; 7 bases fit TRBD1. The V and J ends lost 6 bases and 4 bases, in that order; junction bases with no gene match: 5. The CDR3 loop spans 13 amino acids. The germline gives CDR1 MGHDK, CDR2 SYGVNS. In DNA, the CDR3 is TGTGCCAGCAGGACAGGGAGTACCTATGGCTACACCTTC. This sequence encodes CASRTGSTYGYTF.

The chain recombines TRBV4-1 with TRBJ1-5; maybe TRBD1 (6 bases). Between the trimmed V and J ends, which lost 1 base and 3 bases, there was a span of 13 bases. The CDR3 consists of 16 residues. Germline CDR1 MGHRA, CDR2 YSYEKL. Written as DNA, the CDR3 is TGCGCCAGCAGCCAAGTATCGGGACAACTCAATCAGCCCCAGCATTTT. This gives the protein CASSQVSGQLNQPQHF.